This is a list of T cell receptor beta chains from one sample in a study of cytomegalovirus exposure and HLA in healthy donors. Profiling relied on immunoSEQ multiplex PCR, and the TCRdb table lists in-frame clones only, not all of them. The sample holds under 100,000 clones, about four fifths seen once. Sequencing was performed on PBMCs. These receptors were obtained from a human donor in good health. Both conserved end residues are part of each CDR3. A D gene is named only where the DNA matches it firmly. Size is stated for part of the rows, as once, few or many counts, or as a class when the clone is expanded.

v_gene	d_gene	abundance	j_gene	CDR3nt	CDR3aa
TRBV19	TRBD1	few	TRBJ1-5	TGTGCCAGTAAATTGGCCAGGGGGGTAAGCAATCAGCCCCAGCATTTT	CASKLARGVSNQPQHF
TRBV19	NA	NA	TRBJ1-4	TGTGCCAGTAGTCCCTTGGCCCATCCGCCGGAAAAACTGTTTTTT	CASSPLAHPPEKLFF
TRBV18	TRBD2	NA	TRBJ2-7	TGTGCCAGCGCCGGGGGGGTGTCCTACGAGCAGTACTTC	CASAGGVSYEQYF
TRBV10-3	NA	NA	TRBJ1-1	TGTGCCACGGCGGATACAGGGTTGGTTAAGAACACTGAAGCTTTCTTT	CATADTGLVKNTEAFF
TRBV25-1	NA	few	TRBJ2-7	TGTGCCAGCAGTGATTGGTCCAGGCCGGGAGAGCAGTACTTC	CASSDWSRPGEQYF
TRBV6-5	TRBD1	NA	TRBJ1-2	TGTGCCAGCAGTGACCCTGAGGGGGCCGGTGGCTACACCTTC	CASSDPEGAGGYTF
TRBV7-8	TRBD2	NA	TRBJ2-1	TGTGCCAGCAGCTACGGGACAAGCGGGGGCGCATACAATGAGCAGTTCTTC	CASSYGTSGGAYNEQFF
TRBV4-1	TRBD1	NA	TRBJ2-7	TGCGCCAGCAGCTATGTGGGACAGGGGGCCGACGAGCAGTACTTC	CASSYVGQGADEQYF
TRBV10-1	NA	NA	TRBJ2-1	TGCGCCAGCAGCCCACGAGCGGCGGTTGGGCAGTTCTTC	CASSPRAAVGQFF
TRBV19	NA	NA	TRBJ2-2	TGTGCCAGTAGTATAGGTCACAGCACAACGAACACCGGGGAGCTGTTTTTT	CASSIGHSTTNTGELFF
TRBV5-6	NA	few	TRBJ2-2	TGTGCCAGCAGCTTGGATGGTGGGCGGGTGTACGCCGGGGAGCTGTTTTTT	CASSLDGGRVYAGELFF
TRBV29-1	TRBD1	NA	TRBJ1-4	TGCAGCGCAAGCGAGGGGACAGGGGTCGAAAAACTGTTTTTT	CSASEGTGVEKLFF
TRBV5-1	NA	NA	TRBJ2-5	TGCGCCAGCAGCTTGCCCGAACTTGTAGAGACCCAGTACTTC	CASSLPELVETQYF
TRBV5-1	NA	NA	TRBJ1-1	TGCGCCAGCAGCTTGGTCAAAGCCGGGACAACCACTGAAGCTTTCTTT	CASSLVKAGTTTEAFF
TRBV18	TRBD1	few	TRBJ1-1	TGTGCCAGCTCACCTGGACAGGGATGGAACACTGAAGCTTTCTTT	CASSPGQGWNTEAFF
TRBV7-9	NA	once	TRBJ1-1	TGTGCCAGCAGCTTTATACGAACAAATGAAGCTTTCTTT	CASSFIRTNEAFF
TRBV5-1	TRBD1	NA	TRBJ2-7	TGCGCCAGCAGCGAGGGACAGGGCCTCTACGAGCAGTACTTC	CASSEGQGLYEQYF
TRBV2	TRBD2	NA	TRBJ2-1	TGTGCCAGCAGAGCCGCTAGCGGGGGTTACAATGAGCAGTTCTTC	CASRAASGGYNEQFF
TRBV6-1	TRBD1	once	TRBJ2-7	TGTGCCAGCATGGGGGGCCAGGGGGCGTCCGAGCAGTACTTC	CASMGGQGASEQYF
TRBV11-2	TRBD1	few	TRBJ2-2	TGTGCCAGTGAACCTCGGACAGGGAGGACCGGGGAGCTGTTTTTT	CASEPRTGRTGELFF
TRBV18	NA	NA	TRBJ1-1	TGTGCCAGCTCACCCGACCCAGGGGCTGAAGCTTTCTTT	CASSPDPGAEAFF
TRBV15	TRBD1	once	TRBJ1-1	TGTGCCACCAGCAGAGCCCGGACAGGGGGACTGAACACTGAAGCTTTCTTT	CATSRARTGGLNTEAFF
TRBV4-3	NA	NA	TRBJ2-5	TGCGCCAGCAGCCCGCGGAATAAAGAGACCCAGTACTTC	CASSPRNKETQYF
TRBV5-1	TRBD2	NA	TRBJ2-1	TGCGCCAGCAGCTCAGCGGGGGGGCAGTTCCATGAGCAGTTCTTC	CASSSAGGQFHEQFF
TRBV10-3	TRBD1	few	TRBJ1-1	TGTGCCATCAGTGTTCGGCAGGGGGTGGCGGCTTTCTTT	CAISVRQGVAAFF
TRBV9	TRBD1	NA	TRBJ2-7	TGTGCCAGCAGCGCCGGGACAGGGGGGAGCTCCTACGAGCAGTACTTC	CASSAGTGGSSYEQYF
TRBV5-4	NA	few	TRBJ2-3	TGTGCCAGCAGCTGGGGGGTTAGCACAGATACGCAGTATTTT	CASSWGVSTDTQYF
TRBV9	NA	NA	TRBJ2-1	TGTGCCAGCAGCGTAGGATCATTACTACGTAACAATGAGCAGTTCTTC	CASSVGSLLRNNEQFF
TRBV11-2	TRBD2	NA	TRBJ2-3	TGTGCCAGCAGCTTTCCGGGACTAGCGGCCACAGATACGCAGTATTTT	CASSFPGLAATDTQYF
TRBV11-3	NA	NA	TRBJ2-1	TGTGCCAGCAGCCCGCAGGGGACCTACAATGAGCAGTTCTTC	CASSPQGTYNEQFF
TRBV15	NA	NA	TRBJ2-3	TGTGCCACCAGCAGAGCGGGGGACACAGATACGCAGTATTTT	CATSRAGDTDTQYF
TRBV4-2	TRBD2	few	TRBJ2-1	TGTGCCAGCAGCCGGACGGGACTAGCGGCTTACAATGAGCAGTTCTTC	CASSRTGLAAYNEQFF
TRBV7-6	TRBD2	NA	TRBJ2-7	TGTGCCAGCAGCGTAACTAGCGGGAGGTTCCACGAGCAGTACTTC	CASSVTSGRFHEQYF
TRBV30	TRBD2	medium-sized	TRBJ2-1	TGTGCCTTACTAGCGCCGCCCTACAATGAGCAGTTCTTC	CALLAPPYNEQFF
TRBV19	TRBD2	NA	TRBJ2-7	TGTGCCAGTAGTAGCTACTCGTCGACTAGCGGTGCCTACGAGCAGTACTTC	CASSSYSSTSGAYEQYF
TRBV18	NA	NA	TRBJ2-7	TGTGCCAGCTCACTCCGGGTAGACTACGAGCAGTACTTC	CASSLRVDYEQYF
TRBV9	NA	NA	TRBJ2-7	TGTGCCAGCAGCGTTGGTCGGGAGCCCTGCGAGCAGTACTTC	CASSVGREPCEQYF
TRBV19	TRBD2	NA	TRBJ2-1	TGTGCCAGTAGTAGTCGACTAGCGGGAGGGCCCAACAATGAGCAGTTCTTC	CASSSRLAGGPNNEQFF
TRBV4-3	NA	NA	TRBJ1-2	TGCGCCAGCAGCCAACAAACAGGACAGTGGAGAAGTAATAACTATGGCTACACCTTC	CASSQQTGQWRSNNYGYTF
TRBV11-3	TRBD1	NA	TRBJ2-1	TGTGCCAGCAGCTTAAGCAGGGGGTACAGGGGCGTCAATGAGCAGTTCTTC	CASSLSRGYRGVNEQFF
TRBV6-1	TRBD2	NA	TRBJ2-3	TGTGCCAGTGGGACGACTAGCGGATACACAGATACGCAGTATTTT	CASGTTSGYTDTQYF
TRBV5-1	TRBD2	NA	TRBJ2-4	TGCGCCAGCAGCTTGTTTAGCGGGGGGGCAGGTACCATTCAGTACTTC	CASSLFSGGAGTIQYF
TRBV29-1	NA	NA	TRBJ1-5	TGCAGCGTTGAATGGTCGGCGGGTCAGCCCCAGCATTTT	CSVEWSAGQPQHF
TRBV9	TRBD2	NA	TRBJ2-2	TGTGCCAGCGGACGGACTAGCGGGTCCGGGGAGCTGTTTTTT	CASGRTSGSGELFF
TRBV5-1	NA	NA	TRBJ2-1	TGCGCCAGCAGCTTGGAGCCGGGGTCGTTCATCGAGCAGTTCTTC	CASSLEPGSFIEQFF
TRBV6-5	TRBD1	once	TRBJ2-7	TGTGCCAGCAGTTCAGTGACAGGGGGCCGGTACGAGCAGTACTTC	CASSSVTGGRYEQYF
TRBV2	NA	NA	TRBJ1-2	TGTGCCAGCAGTGATCAGACAGACAGCTATGGCTACACCTTC	CASSDQTDSYGYTF
TRBV9	TRBD1	NA	TRBJ2-3	TGTGCCAGCAGCCCGACTCCGGGACAGACAGATACGCAGTATTTT	CASSPTPGQTDTQYF
TRBV6-1	NA	few	TRBJ2-1	TGTGCCGCCTCCGTGGAGTCTAACTGTGCGCAGTTCTTC	CAASVESNCAQFF
TRBV13	NA	NA	TRBJ2-7	TGTGCCAGCAGTTTAACCCGAAAGCCCGCTTACGAGCAGTACTTC	CASSLTRKPAYEQYF